A selection of T cell receptor beta chains follows, all from one sample in a study of cytomegalovirus exposure and HLA in healthy donors. The table came from immunoSEQ multiplex PCR; TCRdb's copy has only in-frame clones and leaves some out. The data hold approximately 150,000 clones, with approximately 80% observed a single time. The source material was PBMCs. The receptors shown here come from a woman in her 40s in good health and CMV-seropositive. CDR3s include the opening cysteine and the closing phenylalanine or tryptophan. The D gene is left open where the match is weak.

>TRBD2|TRBV11-2|TRBJ2-2
CASRTTSGAGELFF
>TRBD2|TRBV9|TRBJ2-3
CASSGGDPRTDTQYF
>.|TRBV19|TRBJ1-5
CASIKQGTGNQPQHF
>.|TRBV6-6|TRBJ1-5
CASSPTGSGPQHF
>TRBD2|TRBV7-2|TRBJ2-5
CASSLAERGVKTQYF
>.|TRBV25-1|TRBJ1-6
CASKQSYNSPLHF
>.|TRBV5-4|TRBJ2-5
CASSHRSSQETQYF
>.|TRBV5-4|TRBJ2-2
CASSRELNTGELFF
>.|TRBV30|TRBJ1-1
CAWSVIKGTEAFF
>.|TRBV2|TRBJ2-7
CASRERELKYEQYF
>TRBD2|TRBV28|TRBJ2-1
CASSIPGLALNEQFF
>.|TRBV5-1|TRBJ1-3
CASSRDNSGNTIYF
>TRBD1|TRBV7-6|TRBJ1-3
CASSLAAQGELSGNTIYF
>.|TRBV14|TRBJ2-1
CASSQWGVDEQFF
>TRBD1|TRBV7-8|TRBJ1-4
CASSLTQGLGEKLFF
>TRBD1|TRBV7-2|TRBJ2-1
CASSPGTVREEQFF
>TRBD2|TRBV6-5|TRBJ2-7
CATTSGGHIIHEQYF
>.|TRBV14|TRBJ2-5
CASSQARARWETQYF
>.|TRBV7-8|TRBJ1-4
CASSSGQLGYEKLFF
>TRBD1|TRBV6-5|TRBJ1-1
CASSYSSRGRSTEAFF
>TRBD1|TRBV6-5|TRBJ1-2
CASSRDRGAVGYTF
>.|TRBV2|TRBJ1-3
CASNGGIVGNTIYF
>.|TRBV7-2|TRBJ1-1
CASSNAGEAFF
>.|TRBV27|TRBJ2-6
CASSPYSGANGLTF
>TRBD1|TRBV7-6|TRBJ2-1
CASSSTGGAYNEQFF
>TRBD1|TRBV10-2|TRBJ2-3
CASTRDSILDTQYF
>.|TRBV28|TRBJ1-2
CASRRIYGYTF
>.|TRBV5-1|TRBJ1-1
CASRGDTEAFF
>.|TRBV27|TRBJ2-2
CASRRIQGIGVTGELFF
>TRBD2|TRBV2|TRBJ2-2
CASSGLAANTGELFF
>TRBD1|TRBV10-3|TRBJ1-6
CAIGQGGNSPLHF
>.|TRBV30|TRBJ1-2
CAWSLTGGYTF
>.|TRBV5-1|TRBJ1-2
CASSLEVGQNYGYTF
>.|TRBV5-4|TRBJ1-2
CASSPTGSNYGYTF
>.|TRBV30|TRBJ1-2
CAWTGTPYGYTF
>TRBD1|TRBV29-1|TRBJ1-1
CSVMGQSMNTEAFF
>TRBD1|TRBV6-6|TRBJ1-5
CASRMDRDNQPQHF
>.|TRBV7-2|TRBJ1-2
CASSPGDYGYTF
>.|TRBV9|TRBJ2-5
CASSVDSTDQETQYF
>TRBD1|TRBV2|TRBJ2-2
CASSAVQGVTGELFF
>TRBD1|TRBV19|TRBJ1-1
CASSIDGTGRLEAFF
>.|TRBV29-1|TRBJ2-1
CSVIRGSSYNEQFF
>TRBD1|TRBV6-5|TRBJ1-1
CASRLGQGDTEAFF
>TRBD1|TRBV2|TRBJ1-1
CASQISRDRPNTEAFF
>.|TRBV20-1|TRBJ1-2
CSARDGGGYTF
>TRBD1|TRBV5-4|TRBJ2-7
CASSVDRVGEQYF
>.|TRBV6-5|TRBJ2-5
CASSYDWTTWGTQYF
>TRBD2|TRBV7-6|TRBJ2-1
CASSLSGGVGNEQFF
>TRBD1|TRBV12-5|TRBJ2-2
CASGLGTGIGELFF
>.|TRBV2|TRBJ2-2
CASSELIGEFSGPSGELFF
>TRBD1|TRBV6-6|TRBJ1-1
CASSPNRGTEAFF
>TRBD2|TRBV7-8|TRBJ2-7
CASSLGGRGLAGGYEQYF
>.|TRBV27|TRBJ1-6
CASSPINSPLHF
>.|TRBV7-2|TRBJ1-4
CASSRYKGAHNEKLFF
>.|TRBV11-2|TRBJ1-2
CASSASGFPTSNYGYTF
>.|TRBV10-3|TRBJ1-2
CAISEPAGNYGYTF
>.|TRBV7-6|TRBJ1-1
CASSLAQGNTEAFF
>TRBD1|TRBV28|TRBJ2-1
CASSLSLGQRGNEQFF
>.|TRBV18|TRBJ1-2
CASSPDRTYGYTF